Each of the 25 T cell receptor beta chains below was sequenced from the same sample in a study of OX40 agonist ivuxolimab in advanced cancers. Method: immunoSEQ multiplex PCR; TCRdb's copy keeps in-frame clones and lacks some. The profile covers about 68,000 clones, with 83% appearing a single time and 1.4% taken by the ten largest. This specimen consisted of CD4+ or CD8+ T cells sorted from blood, obtained in a trial of the OX40 agonist ivuxolimab. The source of these receptors is an adult with an advanced solid tumor such as melanoma, head and neck, liver or kidney cancer.

In this sample, this clone turned up a few times. The chain employs TRBV7-2 and TRBJ1-4; D call uncertain. The germline V gene has CDR1 SGHTA and CDR2 FQGNSA. Trimming removed 4 bases from V and 8 bases from J, with 20 bases in between. This CDR3 region has 16 residues. Written as DNA, the CDR3 is TGTGCCAGCAGCTCAAATGCGGTATCCATCCGGGAAAAACTGTTTTTT. This sequence encodes CASSSNAVSIREKLFF.

Note on this clone: This CDR3 is also generated by other DNA sequences in the sample. The chain couples TRBV28 to TRBJ1-5, with a tentative D call TRBD1 (5 bases). Between the trimmed V and J ends, which lost 7 bases and 4 bases, there was a span of 14 bases. The CDR3 length is 14 residues. Germline assignment: CDR1 MDHEN and CDR2 SYDVKM. The CDR3 nucleotides are TGTGCCAGCACCCTGGGGGGTGGTAATCAGCCCCAGCATTTT. This codes for CASTLGGGNQPQHF.

In its sample, this clone was seen once. The chain employs TRBV15 and TRBJ2-7, with no clear D. V lost 5 bases and J 5 bases, leaving 13 bases between the germline ends. The length of the CDR3 is 13 residues. Germline CDR1 is LNHNV and CDR2 is YYDKDF (reference sequence). The CDR3 sequence is CATSDRGSNEQYF. CDR3 DNA sequence: TGTGCCACCAGCGACCGTGGGTCGAACGAGCAGTACTTC. Full variable domain (rest looked up from reference TRBV15 and TRBJ2-7): DAMVIQNPRYQVTQFGKPVTLSCSQTLNHNVMYWYQQKSSQAPKLLFHYYDKDFNNEADTPDNFQSRRPNTSFCFLDIRSPGLGDTAMYLCATSDRGSNEQYFGPGTRLTVT.

The chain is built from TRBV27 and TRBJ2-7, with D perhaps being TRBD1 or TRBD2 (5 bases each). Germline values: CDR1 MNHEY, CDR2 SMNVEV (reference sequence). Trimming stripped 3 bases from V and 3 bases from J, with 12 bases between. This CDR3 spans 14 amino acids. The CDR3 bases are TGTGCCAGCAGTTTCCGGGACGGAGACTACGAGCAGTACTTC. Its protein product is CASSFRDGDYEQYF.

This chain joins TRBV2 and TRBJ1-4; possible D gene TRBD1, 6 bases. Germline V gene lookup returns CDR1 SNHLY and CDR2 FYNNEI. The CDR3 runs 13 residues. With 2 bases removed from V and 8 bases from J, the gap between germline ends came to 9 bases. The CDR3 DNA is TGTGCCAGCAGTGAAAGTGGACAGGAAAAACTGTTTTTT. Its protein is CASSESGQEKLFF.

The CDR3: CASSPFQAAQPQHF. The CDR3 nucleotides read TGTGCCAGCAGTCCTTTCCAAGCGGCGCAGCCCCAGCATTTT. This rearrangement joins TRBV25-1 to TRBJ1-5; D uncertain. The germline gives CDR1 MGHDK, CDR2 SYGVNS. This CDR3 is built from 14 residues. V shed 5 bases and J shed 7 bases, with 15 bases lying between them. The full variable domain, completed using reference TRBV25-1 and TRBJ1-5, is EADIYQTPRYLVIGTGKKITLECSQTMGHDKMYWYQQDPGMELHLIHYSYGVNSTEKGDLSSESTVSRIRTEHFPLTLESARPSHTSQYLCASSPFQAAQPQHFGDGTRLSIL.

The V gene is TRBV5-1, the J gene TRBJ1-1, with 10 bases that match TRBD1. This CDR3 is built from 15 residues. Germline-derived CDR1 and CDR2 are SGHRS and YFSETQ. J was trimmed by 4 bases and V by 4 bases; bases with no gene match: 7. Here the CDR3 reads CASSQTGTGVTEAFF. CDR3 DNA: TGCGCCAGCAGCCAAACCGGGACAGGGGTCACTGAAGCTTTCTTT.

This chain uses TRBV13 with TRBJ1-2; TRBD1 aligns across 7 bases. This CDR3 is 15 amino acids long. J gave up 5 bases and V 3 bases, and 9 bases lay outside the gene matches. Per the germline V gene, CDR1 is PRHDT and CDR2 is FYEKMQ (reference sequence). In DNA form, the CDR3 reads TGTGCCAGCAGCTTTCGACAGGGCACCTGGTATGGCTACACCTTC. It yields the protein CASSFRQGTWYGYTF.

The rearrangement joins TRBV19 to TRBJ1-5; weak D call: TRBD1 (6 bases). Germline V CDR1 and CDR2: LNHDA, SQIVND (reference sequence). The ends were cut back, 6 bases at V and 2 bases at J, with 14 bases in the middle. The CDR3 has 15 residues. CDR3 sequence: CASSWGRGGNQPQHF. The CDR3 DNA follows: TGTGCCAGTAGCTGGGGAAGGGGGGGCAATCAGCCCCAGCATTTT.

This chain's CDR3 is CASSEGAGLAYGYTF. CDR3 nucleotides: TGTGCCAGCAGTGAAGGAGCAGGGCTGGCCTATGGCTACACCTTC. J is TRBJ1-2 and V is TRBV6-1; D is perhaps TRBD1 (5 bases). The CDR3 has 15 amino acids. The germline V gene has CDR1 MNHNS and CDR2 SASEGT. V was shortened by 1 base and J by 4 bases, with 13 bases between the two germline ends.

The V and J genes are TRBV7-6 and TRBJ2-3; tentatively, D is TRBD2 (6 bases). CDR1 is SGHVS, CDR2 FNYEAQ, per germline. The CDR3 covers 16 residues. V lost 1 base, J lost 0 bases, and 11 bases lay in between. In DNA form, the CDR3 reads TGTGCCAGCAGCTTAGGGGCGGGGTCTAGCACAGATACGCAGTATTTT. Translation: CASSLGAGSSTDTQYF.

V and J are TRBV2 and TRBJ2-1; 7 positions agree with TRBD1. Germline CDR1 and CDR2: SNHLY and FYNNEI. The V segment lost 4 bases and the J segment 8 bases; nucleotides outside the gene matches: 5. This CDR3 has 13 amino acids. The CDR3, as DNA: TGTGCCAGCAGTGTTGACAGGGACCATGAGCAGTTCTTC. As protein: CASSVDRDHEQFF.

The chain has TRBV18 and TRBJ1-1, with D uncertain. The CDR3 loop spans 14 amino acids. V lost 4 bases, J lost 1 base, and 10 bases lay in between. From germline, CDR1 is KGHSH and CDR2 LQKENI. As DNA, the CDR3 is TGTGCCAGCTCACGGAACACACAGAACACTGAAGCTTTCTTT. It specifies CASSRNTQNTEAFF. The variable domain in full, with the rest retrieved from reference TRBV18 and TRBJ1-1, is NAGVMQNPRHLVRRRGQEARLRCSPMKGHSHVYWYRQLPEEGLKFMVYLQKENIIDESGMPKERFSAEFPKEGPSILRIQQVVRGDSAAYFCASSRNTQNTEAFFGQGTRLTVV.

This clone was counted a few times. V and J are TRBV28 and TRBJ2-7; no reliable D call. The CDR3 has 13 amino acids. The germline V and J ends were trimmed by 5 bases and 6 bases, with 14 bases remaining between them. Germline lookup yields CDR1 MDHEN and CDR2 SYDVKM. CDR3 in amino acids: CASSLGNLREQYF. The DNA of the CDR3 is TGTGCCAGCAGTCTAGGGAATTTGCGCGAGCAGTACTTC.

V and J are TRBV10-2 and TRBJ1-1, with D unresolved. V shed 5 bases and J shed 1 base, with 8 bases lying between them. Germline loops: CDR1 WSHSY, CDR2 SAAADI. This CDR3 has 13 residues. DNA for the CDR3: TGCGCCAGCAGTACTCGGAGGAACACTGAAGCTTTCTTT. Protein: CASSTRRNTEAFF.

This chain links TRBV18 with TRBJ1-5; the match to TRBD1 covers 7 bases. Germline-derived CDR1 and CDR2 are KGHSH and LQKENI. V lost 5 bases, J lost 7 bases, and 11 bases stayed unmatched. CDR3 length equals 15 residues. For the CDR3, the DNA is TGTGCCAGCTCAGCAGGACAGGACCAGTGGCAGCCCCAGCATTTT. Translated: CASSAGQDQWQPQHF.

The chain combines TRBV5-1 with TRBJ1-4, with D unclear. Trimming took off 5 bases at V and 0 bases at J, with 8 bases between the two ends. Germline CDR1 reads SGHRS; CDR2 reads YFSETQ. CDR3 length equals 14 residues. The CDR3 DNA reads as TGCGCCAGCAGTGAGACGACAACTAATGAAAAACTGTTTTTT. It is translated as CASSETTTNEKLFF. Using reference TRBV5-1 and TRBJ1-4 for the parts outside the CDR3, the full variable domain is KAGVTQTPRYLIKTRGQQVTLSCSPISGHRSVSWYQQTPGQGLQFLFEYFSETQRNKGNFPGRFSGRQFSNSRSEMNVSTLELGDSALYLCASSETTTNEKLFFGSGTQLSVL.

The chain carries TRBV9 and TRBJ1-2; tentatively, D is TRBD1 (5 bases). The germline CDR1 and CDR2 sequences are SGDLS and YYNGEE. The CDR3 length is 14 residues. The germline V and J ends were trimmed by 0 bases and 2 bases, with 8 bases remaining between them. CDR3 residues: CASSVGGGNYGYTF. For the CDR3, the DNA is TGTGCCAGCAGCGTAGGGGGCGGAAACTATGGCTACACCTTC. Filled out from reference TRBV9 and TRBJ1-2, the complete variable domain reads DSGVTQTPKHLITATGQRVTLRCSPRSGDLSVYWYQQSLDQGLQFLIQYYNGEERAKGNILERFSAQQFPDLHSELNLSSLELGDSALYFCASSVGGGNYGYTFGSGTRLTVV.

This chain joins TRBV18 and TRBJ1-2; D perhaps matches TRBD1 (5 bases). This CDR3 comprises 17 residues. Trimming removed 4 bases from V and 0 bases from J, with 18 bases in between. CDR1 KGHSH and CDR2 LQKENI come from the germline V gene. The CDR3: CASSLPPGRPANYGYTF. CDR3 in DNA: TGTGCCAGCTCACTGCCCCCGGGGCGGCCCGCTAACTATGGCTACACCTTC.

V is TRBV6-1 and J is TRBJ1-1; no reliable D call. Germline assignment: CDR1 MNHNS and CDR2 SASEGT. This CDR3 contains 15 residues. V gave up 5 bases and J gave up 6 bases, with 19 bases separating them. CDR3 region: CASSPRPAGGAEAFF. The DNA of the CDR3 is TGTGCCAGCAGTCCCCGCCCGGCGGGCGGCGCTGAAGCTTTCTTT.

This chain connects TRBV5-1 to TRBJ1-1; 10 bases are a match to TRBD1. The CDR3 contains 16 residues. V trimming: 2 bases; J trimming: 3 bases; junction bases outside the gene matches: 7. The V gene's germline CDR1 is SGHRS and CDR2 YFSETQ. CDR3 coding DNA: TGCGCCAGCAGCTTCACTGTCGGGACAGGGGACACTGAAGCTTTCTTT. Translation: CASSFTVGTGDTEAFF.

The V and J genes are TRBV9 and TRBJ1-2, with 7 nucleotides matching TRBD1. V was pared by 0 bases and J by 3 bases, with 2 bases of the junction left unmatched. This CDR3 region has 14 residues. The germline V gene encodes CDR1 SGDLS and CDR2 YYNGEE. Here the CDR3 DNA reads TGTGCCAGCAGCGTAGGAACAGGGGACTATGGCTACACCTTC. Its translation: CASSVGTGDYGYTF.

The rearrangement links TRBV6-6 to TRBJ2-7; 7 bases line up with TRBD2. This CDR3 region has 15 residues. Germline CDR1 MNHNY, CDR2 SVGAGI (reference sequence). With V trimmed by 6 bases and J by 0 bases, 8 bases remained unmatched. CDR3 sequence: CASRTGSGGSYEQYF. The CDR3 nucleotides read TGTGCCAGCAGGACGGGGTCGGGAGGCTCCTACGAGCAGTACTTC.

The chain joins TRBV6-1 to TRBJ1-6; D remains ambiguous. The CDR3 has 15 amino acids. Looked up from germline, CDR1 is MNHNS and CDR2 is SASEGT. The V and J ends lost 7 bases and 8 bases respectively, with 18 bases between them. The chain's CDR3 is CASIFGGYRDSPLHF. CDR3 nucleotides: TGTGCCAGCATCTTCGGTGGGTATCGGGATTCACCCCTCCACTTT.

This clone was observed a single time. The rearrangement joins TRBV4-1 to TRBJ1-3; no reliable D call. The ends were cut back, 0 bases at V and 2 bases at J, with 8 bases in the middle. The CDR3 is 15 amino acids. Germline CDR1 is MGHRA and CDR2 is YSYEKL. Here the CDR3 reads CASSQDGLTGNTIYF. The DNA for the CDR3 is TGCGCCAGCAGCCAAGATGGTTTGACTGGAAACACCATATATTTT.